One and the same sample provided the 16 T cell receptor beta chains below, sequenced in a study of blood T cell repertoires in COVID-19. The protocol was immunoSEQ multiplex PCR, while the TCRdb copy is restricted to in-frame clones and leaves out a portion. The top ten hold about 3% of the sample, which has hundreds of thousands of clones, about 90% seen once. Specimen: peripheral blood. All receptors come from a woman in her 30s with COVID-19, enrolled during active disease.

CDR3 amino acids: CASSPPGGLRDEQYF. Here the CDR3 DNA reads TGTGCCAGCAGCCCCCCGGGGGGACTACGGGACGAGCAGTACTTC. This chain links TRBV28 with TRBJ2-7; TRBD2 matches at 7 bases. The germline CDR1 and CDR2 sequences are MDHEN and SYDVKM. The CDR3 runs 15 residues. V gave up 6 bases and J gave up 5 bases; unmatched junction bases: 13.

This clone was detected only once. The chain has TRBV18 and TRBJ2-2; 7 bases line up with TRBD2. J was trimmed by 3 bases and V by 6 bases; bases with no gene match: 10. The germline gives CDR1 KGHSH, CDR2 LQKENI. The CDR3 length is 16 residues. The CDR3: CASSSGRGGYTGELFF. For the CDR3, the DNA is TGTGCCAGCTCGTCGGGGAGGGGAGGGTACACCGGGGAGCTGTTTTTT.

CDR3 sequence: CAISELRSLSSGNTIYF. In DNA, the CDR3 is TGTGCCATCAGTGAGTTGCGAAGTCTGAGCTCTGGAAACACCATATATTTT. The chain combines TRBV10-3 with TRBJ1-3; D remains ambiguous. The CDR3 spans 17 residues. Germline loops: CDR1 ENHRY, CDR2 SYGVKD. Trimming left V 1 base short and J 0 bases short, with 13 bases between.

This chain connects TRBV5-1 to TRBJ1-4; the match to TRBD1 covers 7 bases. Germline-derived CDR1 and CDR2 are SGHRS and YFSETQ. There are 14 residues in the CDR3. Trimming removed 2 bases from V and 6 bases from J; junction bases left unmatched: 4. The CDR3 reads CASSFGRGHEKLFF. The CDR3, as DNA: TGCGCCAGCAGCTTCGGTAGGGGGCATGAAAAACTGTTTTTT.

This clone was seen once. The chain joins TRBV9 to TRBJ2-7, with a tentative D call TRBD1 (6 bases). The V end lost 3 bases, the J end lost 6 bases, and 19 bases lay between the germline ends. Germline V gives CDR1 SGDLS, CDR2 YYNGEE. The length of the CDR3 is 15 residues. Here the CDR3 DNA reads TGTGCCAGCAGCGAACAGGGTGAATTATTTTCCGAGCAGTACTTC. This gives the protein CASSEQGELFSEQYF.

CDR3 residues: CASSQVTSGSGTDTQYF. CDR3 DNA: TGCGCCAGCAGCCAAGTAACTAGCGGGAGTGGTACAGATACGCAGTATTTT. The chain is built from TRBV4-1 and TRBJ2-3; 11 positions agree with TRBD2. This CDR3 has 17 residues. In germline, CDR1 is MGHRA, CDR2 YSYEKL. Losses at the gene ends were 1 base for V and 3 bases for J; bases not matched to a gene: 6.

CDR3 DNA: TGTGCCAGCAGTCCCGGGGGATACGAGGCCCAGCATTTT. This encodes CASSPGGYEAQHF. The chain employs TRBV6-5 and TRBJ1-5, with TRBD1 as a possible D gene (5 bases). Germline V CDR1 and CDR2: MNHEY, SVGAGI. The CDR3 has 13 residues. V was shortened by 5 bases and J by 11 bases, with 16 bases between the two germline ends.

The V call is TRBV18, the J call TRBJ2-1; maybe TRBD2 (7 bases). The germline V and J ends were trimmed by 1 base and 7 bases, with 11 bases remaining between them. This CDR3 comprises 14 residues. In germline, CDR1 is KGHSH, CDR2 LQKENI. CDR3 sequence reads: CASSPRGGGNEQFF. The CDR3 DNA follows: TGTGCCAGCTCACCACGGGGAGGGGGTAATGAGCAGTTCTTC.

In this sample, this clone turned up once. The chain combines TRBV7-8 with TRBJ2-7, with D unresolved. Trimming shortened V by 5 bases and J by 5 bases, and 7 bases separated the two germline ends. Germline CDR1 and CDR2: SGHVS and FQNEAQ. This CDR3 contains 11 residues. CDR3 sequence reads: CASSISDEQYF. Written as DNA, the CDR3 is TGTGCCAGCAGCATCAGCGACGAGCAGTACTTC.

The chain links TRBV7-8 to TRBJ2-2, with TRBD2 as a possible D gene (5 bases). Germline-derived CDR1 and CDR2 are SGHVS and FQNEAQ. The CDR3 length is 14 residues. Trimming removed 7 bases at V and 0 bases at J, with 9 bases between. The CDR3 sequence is CASKPGTNTGELFF. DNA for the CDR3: TGTGCCAGCAAGCCGGGGACGAACACCGGGGAGCTGTTTTTT.

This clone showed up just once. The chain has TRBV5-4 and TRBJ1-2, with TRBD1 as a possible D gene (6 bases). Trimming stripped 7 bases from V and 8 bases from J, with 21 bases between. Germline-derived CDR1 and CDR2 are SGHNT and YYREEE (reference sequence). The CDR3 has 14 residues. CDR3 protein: CASFQGLQTRGYTF. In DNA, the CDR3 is TGTGCCAGCTTCCAGGGGCTACAAACACGGGGCTACACCTTC.

The CDR3 coding sequence is TGTGCCAGCAGCTCCAGGGGTGAGACCCAGTACTTC. Translated, it gives CASSSRGETQYF. The V call is TRBV2, the J call TRBJ2-5; perhaps TRBD1 as D (6 bases). This CDR3 has 12 amino acids. Trimming cost V 6 bases and J 5 bases, with 10 bases left between them. Germline CDR1 reads SNHLY; CDR2 reads FYNNEI.

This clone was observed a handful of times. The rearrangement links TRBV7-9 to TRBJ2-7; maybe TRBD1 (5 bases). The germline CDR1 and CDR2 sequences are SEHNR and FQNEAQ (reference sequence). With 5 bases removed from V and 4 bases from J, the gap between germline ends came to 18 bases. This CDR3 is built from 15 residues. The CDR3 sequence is CASSISGFLKYEQYF. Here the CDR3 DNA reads TGTGCCAGCAGCATATCAGGGTTTTTAAAGTACGAGCAGTACTTC.

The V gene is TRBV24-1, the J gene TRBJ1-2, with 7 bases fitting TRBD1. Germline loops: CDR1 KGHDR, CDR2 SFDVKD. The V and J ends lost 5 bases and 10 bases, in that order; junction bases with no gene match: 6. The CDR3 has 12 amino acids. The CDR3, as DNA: TGTGCCACCAGTGGAACAGGGGTTTCCTACACCTTC. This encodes CATSGTGVSYTF.

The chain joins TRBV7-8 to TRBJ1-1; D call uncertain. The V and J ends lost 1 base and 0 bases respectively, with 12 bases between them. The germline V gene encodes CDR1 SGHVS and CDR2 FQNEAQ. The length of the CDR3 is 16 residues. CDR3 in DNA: TGTGCCAGCAGCTTAGTCCGGCGGCCAATGAACACTGAAGCTTTCTTT. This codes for CASSLVRRPMNTEAFF.

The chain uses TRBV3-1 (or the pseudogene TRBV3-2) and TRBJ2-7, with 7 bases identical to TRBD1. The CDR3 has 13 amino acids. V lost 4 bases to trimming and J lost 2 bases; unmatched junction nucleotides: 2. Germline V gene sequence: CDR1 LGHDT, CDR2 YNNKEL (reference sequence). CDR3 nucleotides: TGTGCCAGCAGCCCACAGGGGACCTACGAGCAGTACTTC. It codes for CASSPQGTYEQYF.